This T cell receptor beta chain came from a study of blood T cell repertoires in COVID-19. Across the whole study: Sites across the United States, Italy and Spain contributed samples from acute and convalescent COVID-19. Sample material is recorded as cDNA or gDNA derived from T cells, B-cell-depleted T cells, or PBMCs.

The junction had 12 bases not matched to a gene; V was cut back by 0 bases and J by 3 bases. The CDR3 consists of 18 residues. Germline V gives CDR1 LGHNA, CDR2 YNFKEQ. Per the original data handling: Scientists estimated how many nucleated cells there were by amplifying reference gene primers. Assay used: immunoSEQ multiplex PCR; TCRdb lists only in-frame clones, some missing. The V and J calls and clone size are taken from that table; D and trimming were inferred from the DNA. The top ten clones hold 8.2% of a sample with around 190,000 clones, more than 80% of them seen once. Sequenced input: peripheral blood. This chain uses TRBV4-2 with TRBJ1-1; 8 bases are shared with TRBD1. This TCR was recovered from a woman in her fifties or sixties with acute or convalescent COVID-19. CDR3 in amino acids: CASSQDRWAGGLYTEAFF. DNA for the CDR3: TGTGCCAGCAGCCAAGATAGGTGGGCAGGGGGCTTGTACACTGAAGCTTTCTTT.